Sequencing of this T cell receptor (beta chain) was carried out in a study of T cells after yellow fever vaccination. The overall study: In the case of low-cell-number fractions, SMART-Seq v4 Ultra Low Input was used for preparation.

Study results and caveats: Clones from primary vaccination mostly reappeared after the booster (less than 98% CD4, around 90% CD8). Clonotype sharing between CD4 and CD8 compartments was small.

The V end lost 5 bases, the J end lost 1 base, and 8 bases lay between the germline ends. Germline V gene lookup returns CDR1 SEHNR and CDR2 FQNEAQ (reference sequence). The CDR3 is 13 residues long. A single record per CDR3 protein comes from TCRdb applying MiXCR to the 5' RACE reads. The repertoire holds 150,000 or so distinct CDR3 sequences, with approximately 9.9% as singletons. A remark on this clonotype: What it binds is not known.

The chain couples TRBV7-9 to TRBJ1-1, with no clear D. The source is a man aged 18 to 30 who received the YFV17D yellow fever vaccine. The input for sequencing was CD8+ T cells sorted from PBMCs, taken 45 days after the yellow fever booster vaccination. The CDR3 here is CASSHIGNTEAFF. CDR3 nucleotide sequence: TGTGCCAGCAGCCACATCGGGAACACTGAAGCTTTCTTT.